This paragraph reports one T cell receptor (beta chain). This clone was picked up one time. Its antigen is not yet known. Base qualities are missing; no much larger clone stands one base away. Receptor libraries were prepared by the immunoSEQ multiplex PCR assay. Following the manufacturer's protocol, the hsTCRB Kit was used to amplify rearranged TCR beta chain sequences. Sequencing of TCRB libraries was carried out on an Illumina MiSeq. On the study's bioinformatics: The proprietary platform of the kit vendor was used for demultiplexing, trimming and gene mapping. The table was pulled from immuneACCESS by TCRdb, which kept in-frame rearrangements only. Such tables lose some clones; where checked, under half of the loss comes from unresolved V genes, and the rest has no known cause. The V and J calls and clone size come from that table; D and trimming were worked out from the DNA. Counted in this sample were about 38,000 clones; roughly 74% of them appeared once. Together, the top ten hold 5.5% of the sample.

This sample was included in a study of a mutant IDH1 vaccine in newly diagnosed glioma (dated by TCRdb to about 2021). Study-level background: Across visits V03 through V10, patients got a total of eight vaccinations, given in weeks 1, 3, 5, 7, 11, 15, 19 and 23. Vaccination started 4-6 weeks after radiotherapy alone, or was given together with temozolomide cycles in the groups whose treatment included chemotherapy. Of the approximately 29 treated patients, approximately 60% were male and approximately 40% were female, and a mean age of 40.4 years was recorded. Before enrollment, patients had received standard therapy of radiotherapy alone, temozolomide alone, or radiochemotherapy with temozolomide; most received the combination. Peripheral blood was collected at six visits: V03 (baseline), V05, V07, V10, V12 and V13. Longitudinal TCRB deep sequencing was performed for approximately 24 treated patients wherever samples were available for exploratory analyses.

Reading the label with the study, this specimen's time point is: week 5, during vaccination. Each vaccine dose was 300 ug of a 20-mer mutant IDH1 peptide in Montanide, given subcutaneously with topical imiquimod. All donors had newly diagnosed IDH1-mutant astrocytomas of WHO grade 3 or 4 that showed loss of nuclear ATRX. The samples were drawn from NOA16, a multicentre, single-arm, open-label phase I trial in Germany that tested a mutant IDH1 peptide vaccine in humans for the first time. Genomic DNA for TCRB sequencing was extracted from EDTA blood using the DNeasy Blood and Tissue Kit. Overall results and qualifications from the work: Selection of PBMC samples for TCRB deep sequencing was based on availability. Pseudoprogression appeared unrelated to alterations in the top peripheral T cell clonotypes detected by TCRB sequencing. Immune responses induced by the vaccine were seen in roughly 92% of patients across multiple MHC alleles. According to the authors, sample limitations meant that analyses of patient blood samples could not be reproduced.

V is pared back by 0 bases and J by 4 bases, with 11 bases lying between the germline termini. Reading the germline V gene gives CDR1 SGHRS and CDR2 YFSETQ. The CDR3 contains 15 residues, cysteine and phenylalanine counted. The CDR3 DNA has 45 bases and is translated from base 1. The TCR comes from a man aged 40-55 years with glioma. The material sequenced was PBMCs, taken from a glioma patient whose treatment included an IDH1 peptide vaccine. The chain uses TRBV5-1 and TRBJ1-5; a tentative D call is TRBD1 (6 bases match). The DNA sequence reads TGCGCCAGCAGCTTGGGAGGGGGTAATAATCAGCCCCAGCATTTT. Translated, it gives CASSLGGGNNQPQHF. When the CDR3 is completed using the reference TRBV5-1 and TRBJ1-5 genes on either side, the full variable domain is KAGVTQTPRYLIKTRGQQVTLSCSPISGHRSVSWYQQTPGQGLQFLFEYFSETQRNKGNFPGRFSGRQFSNSRSEMNVSTLELGDSALYLCASSLGGGNNQPQHFGDGTRLSIL.